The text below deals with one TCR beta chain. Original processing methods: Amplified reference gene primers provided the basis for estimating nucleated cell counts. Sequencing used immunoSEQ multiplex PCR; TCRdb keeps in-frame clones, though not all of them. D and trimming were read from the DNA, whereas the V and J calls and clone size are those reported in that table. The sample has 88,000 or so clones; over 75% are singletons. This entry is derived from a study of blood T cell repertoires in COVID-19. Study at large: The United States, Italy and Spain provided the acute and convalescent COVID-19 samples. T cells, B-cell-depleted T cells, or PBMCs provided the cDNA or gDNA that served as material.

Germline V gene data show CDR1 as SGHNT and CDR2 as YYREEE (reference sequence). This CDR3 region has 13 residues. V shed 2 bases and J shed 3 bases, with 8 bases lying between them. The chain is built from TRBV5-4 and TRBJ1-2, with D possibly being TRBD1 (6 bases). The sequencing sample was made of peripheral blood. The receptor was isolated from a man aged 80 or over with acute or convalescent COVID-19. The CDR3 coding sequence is TGTGCCAGCAGCTTTTCAGGGGACTATGGCTACACCTTC. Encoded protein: CASSFSGDYGYTF.